The sample holds many counts of the clone carrying this T cell receptor (beta chain). In TCRdb, the reads were re-called with MiXCR into one record per CDR3 protein. Of around 740,000 distinct CDR3 sequences in the sample, about 40% are singletons; the top ten hold around 2.8%. This specimen comes from a study of T cell repertoires in cytomegalovirus infection. Study summary: CMV infection and matching HLA type were both indicated by public TCR beta signatures.

The CDR3 covers 17 residues. Germline CDR1 is SGHVS and CDR2 is FQNEAQ. The germline V and J ends were trimmed by 0 bases and 0 bases, with 12 bases remaining between them. This chain connects TRBV7-8 to TRBJ2-1, with D possibly being TRBD1 or TRBD2 (5 bases each). The receptor was derived from a human donor in good health (CMV status not recorded). Some clones in this sample may be carry-over from other donors' samples. Sample: PBMCs. The CDR3 protein is CASSLAPTGRSYNEQFF. The CDR3 DNA reads as TGTGCCAGCAGCTTAGCGCCGACGGGACGCTCCTACAATGAGCAGTTCTTC.